What follows describes a single T cell receptor beta chain. Its antigen is currently not known. No base qualities exist here, and no much larger clone lies one base off it. V lost 3 bases and J lost 4 bases, and the count of bases not matched to a germline gene is 8. The CDR3 covers 16 residues, taking in both the cysteine and the phenylalanine. Just CDR3 DNA is preserved here, 48 bases in frame from base 1. In the germline V gene (reference sequence), CDR1 corresponds to SGHNT and CDR2 to YYREEE. This entry comes from a study of cytomegalovirus exposure and HLA in healthy donors (dated by TCRdb to the late 2010s). Concerning the study at large: An earlier analysis of 587 of the donors reported approximately 280 Gb of sequence data and about 120 million unique TCR beta sequences obtained from approximately 180 million T cells. In an earlier analysis of more than 550 of the donors, high-throughput TCR beta sequencing was used to judge whether each TCR beta V gene segment behaved as functional or pseudogenic. In a later genetic analysis, genome-wide SNP genotypes for 398 of the 666 donors were used, and that subset was treated as a discovery cohort. An early release that covered about 600 HLA-typed donors contained about 300 gigabases of sequencing data and 75 million to 100 million unique TCR sequences. On average, roughly 240,000 unique TCR beta nucleotide sequences were sequenced per donor among roughly 430 genotyped donors of the cohort, with about 17% of those sequences being non-productive. Class I and class II HLA loci were covered by the typing at four-digit resolution. High-throughput TCR immunosequencing, statistical association of individual TCRs with disease status, and machine learning were combined to predict cytomegalovirus infection status. The number of typed donors differed by locus: about 620-630 for A, B, C, DRB1 and DQB1; 522 for DQA1; 606 for DPA1; and 450 to 480 for DPB1. Every discovery cohort repertoire had been produced on one sequencing platform. Roughly 5 DR-DQ haplotypes were treated as single units for association and clustering because of strong linkage in the cohort. The study was designed to test whether signatures of past pathogen exposure could be identified by cataloging public T cell receptors. The later analysis used no new phenotypic data to find candidate immune exposures, relying instead on TCR beta sequences and their occurrence across donors. A later analysis re-analyzed previously published TCR beta repertoires from 666 donors and added high-resolution HLA genotyping to study TCR occurrence patterns. Using immunosequencing, the study profiled T cell repertoires from around 670 subjects and related those repertoires to cytomegalovirus serostatus. Of the 300 to 500 genotyped donors, 81% were placed in the genetic ancestry cluster associated with self-reported Caucasian donors. A separate validation cohort of approximately 120 different subjects was used in addition to the approximately 700-subject first cohort. Donor age, sex, ethnicity and CMV serostatus were collected together with the repertoire data. What the research found in general, with its limitations: A later genetic analysis associated a missense DCLRE1C variant with V-gene and J-gene trimming of TCR beta chains, and an independent cohort replicated the association. At a false discovery rate of 0.05, a later analysis linked fewer than 20,000 TCR beta sequences to specific HLA alleles. Correlated functional status among segregating V segments might reflect linkage disequilibrium, but an unknown experimental factor could not be ruled out. A later genetic analysis reported fewer N-insertions in productive TCRs among donors in an Asian-associated ancestry cluster than the roughly 620-donor mean. A later analysis found that most CMV-associated TCR beta chains appeared HLA-restricted, with HLA associations seemingly driven largely by CMV exposure. The earlier analysis of approximately 540 of the donors excluded roughly 17 rarely observed V segments, including chromosome 9 orphons, because counts were too low. A later analysis found that TCR association rates varied across HLA loci, with DRB1 alleles showing the most associated TCRs and HLA-C alleles the fewest. Because the 87-base-pair reads could not distinguish some IMGT-functional V segments, including TRBV6-2 and TRBV6-3, those segments were excluded. Because HLA typing was unavailable for some donors at each locus, only the typed subset was used in association tests. The authors suggested that the approach could potentially be generalized to other disease states and immunological phenotypes. In vitro tests confirmed that a few of the cytomegalovirus-associated TCR beta chains recognize cytomegalovirus antigens. A total of 150 or so TCR beta chains were listed by the study as associated with cytomegalovirus. In a later analysis, HLA-associated TCR beta chains showed more clonal expansion and lower generation probabilities than non-associated chains that were equally common. Several of the top co-occurrence clusters appeared to be linked to parvovirus B19, influenza, CMV and Epstein-Barr virus, according to a later analysis. In this cohort, only TCR beta chains were sequenced, and detectable features were limited by the absence of alpha or paired-chain data. Most TCR sequences were observed very rarely across donors, whereas some public TCRs were present in many individuals. A cluster of highly shared sequence variants was judged likely to represent a technical artifact of the sequencing pipeline. The only immune exposure information available for the cohort was CMV serostatus. An earlier analysis of 587 of the donors showed that most TCR beta V segments appeared in productive rearrangements either about 87% or about 30% of the time, which broadly matched IMGT annotations. Roughly uniform sequencing depth across donors was assumed in presence/absence analyses, although this assumption may not hold. In both the original and validation cohorts, the classifier was reported to diagnose cytomegalovirus status with high specificity and sensitivity. A further reported finding was that TCR beta sequences accurately predicted the HLA-A and HLA-B alleles for most subjects in the first cohort. Assigning TCR associations to individual alleles was difficult when HLA alleles, especially DR and DQ, strongly co-occurred.

The protocol used for the library was the immunoSEQ multiplex PCR assay. For the multiplex PCR, a mixture combining 60 forward primers for TCR Vbeta segments and 13 reverse primers for TCR Jbeta segments was used. The CDR3 region of rearranged TCR beta genes was amplified from genomic DNA by a multiplex PCR assay. Amplified TCR beta libraries were sequenced as 87-base-pair reads on the Illumina HiSeq System. As for the authors' bioinformatics: A later analysis counted approximately 74 million unique TCR beta chains across the 666 repertoires, and approximately 11 million of these chains were shared by at least two donors. A nearest-neighbor algorithm error-corrected the raw reads and collapsed the reads into unique sequences, merging closely related sequences to remove PCR and sequencing errors. To assign V, D and J gene segments, CDR3 sequences were aligned to IMGT reference sequences. For a sequence to be retained, a match of at least six nucleotides was required to both a V gene segment and a J gene segment. Rearrangements were called productive when the CDR3 lacked stop codons and stayed in frame with V and J; all others were non-productive. CDR3 was defined according to IMGT convention as the region running from the second conserved V-encoded cysteine to the conserved J-encoded phenylalanine. The earlier analysis of 587 of the donors excluded sequences that lacked an unambiguous match to a single V gene segment. An earlier analysis of around 600 of the donors classified V segments as functional when productive rearrangements were above 56.7% and as segregating when the standard deviation between donors was above 5%. A statistical classification framework was developed to diagnose cytomegalovirus status using the catalog of TCR beta chain sequences. In a later analysis, TCR nucleotide sequences were compared against IMGT/GENE-DB human TR gene sequences so that V and J genes could be assigned. Using the TCRdist pipeline, a later analysis assigned CDR3 sequences along with most-parsimonious VDJ recombination scenarios. A later analysis defined each TCR beta chain by its CDR3 amino acid sequence plus V-gene family, and excluded reads lacking a unique V-gene family. A later analysis removed 550 to 650 highly shared, low-generation-probability nucleotide sequences to deal with suspected cross-contamination and a sequencing artifact. In a later analysis, a clonal expansion index for each public chain was calculated from normalized within-repertoire ranks of inferred template counts. In a later analysis, generation probabilities were computed using a VDJ recombination model fitted to out-of-frame rearrangements, and the results were checked against IGoR. In a later analysis, hypergeometric tests were used to score TCR-TCR, TCR-HLA and TCR-CMV co-occurrence, with a repertoire-size bias correction applied to TCR pairs. False discovery rates were estimated in a later analysis by permuting HLA or CMV assignments 20 times. In a later analysis, co-occurring TCRs were grouped using DBSCAN, with TCRdist sequence similarity added in when clustering inside HLA-allele-positive subsets. Repertoires with fewer than 30,000 or more than 120,000 public chains, plus five repertoires with anomalous nucleotide sharing, were excluded from co-occurrence clustering. TCRdb holds this immuneACCESS table with in-frame rearrangements only. Some clones are missing; in checked studies, unresolved V genes explain under half, and the rest has no known cause. The D gene and trimming were derived from the DNA, and the V and J assignments and clone size from that table. The sample includes under 200,000 clones, with 75% to 90% observed a single time. Of the sample, roughly 0.32% falls within the top ten clones.

In total, over 600 healthy bone marrow donors made up the cohort. Cohort members were all nominally healthy when sampled, although unrecorded immune exposures were likely present. The donor tested CMV seronegative and was one of the 352 seronegative cohort members. A peripheral blood sample was provided by each donor, and peripheral blood mononuclear cells were used for TCR beta sequencing. Genomic DNA was extracted from the blood cell samples with the Qiagen DNeasy Blood Extraction Kit. This clonotype originated in a woman in her twenties or thirties in good health and CMV-seronegative. The sequenced material came from PBMCs. Recombination joined TRBV5-4 with TRBJ2-7; TRBD2 aligns with 12 central bases. The CDR3 is CASSSRSTSGRYEQYF. The sequenced DNA is TGTGCCAGCAGCTCTAGATCGACTAGCGGGAGATACGAGCAGTACTTC.